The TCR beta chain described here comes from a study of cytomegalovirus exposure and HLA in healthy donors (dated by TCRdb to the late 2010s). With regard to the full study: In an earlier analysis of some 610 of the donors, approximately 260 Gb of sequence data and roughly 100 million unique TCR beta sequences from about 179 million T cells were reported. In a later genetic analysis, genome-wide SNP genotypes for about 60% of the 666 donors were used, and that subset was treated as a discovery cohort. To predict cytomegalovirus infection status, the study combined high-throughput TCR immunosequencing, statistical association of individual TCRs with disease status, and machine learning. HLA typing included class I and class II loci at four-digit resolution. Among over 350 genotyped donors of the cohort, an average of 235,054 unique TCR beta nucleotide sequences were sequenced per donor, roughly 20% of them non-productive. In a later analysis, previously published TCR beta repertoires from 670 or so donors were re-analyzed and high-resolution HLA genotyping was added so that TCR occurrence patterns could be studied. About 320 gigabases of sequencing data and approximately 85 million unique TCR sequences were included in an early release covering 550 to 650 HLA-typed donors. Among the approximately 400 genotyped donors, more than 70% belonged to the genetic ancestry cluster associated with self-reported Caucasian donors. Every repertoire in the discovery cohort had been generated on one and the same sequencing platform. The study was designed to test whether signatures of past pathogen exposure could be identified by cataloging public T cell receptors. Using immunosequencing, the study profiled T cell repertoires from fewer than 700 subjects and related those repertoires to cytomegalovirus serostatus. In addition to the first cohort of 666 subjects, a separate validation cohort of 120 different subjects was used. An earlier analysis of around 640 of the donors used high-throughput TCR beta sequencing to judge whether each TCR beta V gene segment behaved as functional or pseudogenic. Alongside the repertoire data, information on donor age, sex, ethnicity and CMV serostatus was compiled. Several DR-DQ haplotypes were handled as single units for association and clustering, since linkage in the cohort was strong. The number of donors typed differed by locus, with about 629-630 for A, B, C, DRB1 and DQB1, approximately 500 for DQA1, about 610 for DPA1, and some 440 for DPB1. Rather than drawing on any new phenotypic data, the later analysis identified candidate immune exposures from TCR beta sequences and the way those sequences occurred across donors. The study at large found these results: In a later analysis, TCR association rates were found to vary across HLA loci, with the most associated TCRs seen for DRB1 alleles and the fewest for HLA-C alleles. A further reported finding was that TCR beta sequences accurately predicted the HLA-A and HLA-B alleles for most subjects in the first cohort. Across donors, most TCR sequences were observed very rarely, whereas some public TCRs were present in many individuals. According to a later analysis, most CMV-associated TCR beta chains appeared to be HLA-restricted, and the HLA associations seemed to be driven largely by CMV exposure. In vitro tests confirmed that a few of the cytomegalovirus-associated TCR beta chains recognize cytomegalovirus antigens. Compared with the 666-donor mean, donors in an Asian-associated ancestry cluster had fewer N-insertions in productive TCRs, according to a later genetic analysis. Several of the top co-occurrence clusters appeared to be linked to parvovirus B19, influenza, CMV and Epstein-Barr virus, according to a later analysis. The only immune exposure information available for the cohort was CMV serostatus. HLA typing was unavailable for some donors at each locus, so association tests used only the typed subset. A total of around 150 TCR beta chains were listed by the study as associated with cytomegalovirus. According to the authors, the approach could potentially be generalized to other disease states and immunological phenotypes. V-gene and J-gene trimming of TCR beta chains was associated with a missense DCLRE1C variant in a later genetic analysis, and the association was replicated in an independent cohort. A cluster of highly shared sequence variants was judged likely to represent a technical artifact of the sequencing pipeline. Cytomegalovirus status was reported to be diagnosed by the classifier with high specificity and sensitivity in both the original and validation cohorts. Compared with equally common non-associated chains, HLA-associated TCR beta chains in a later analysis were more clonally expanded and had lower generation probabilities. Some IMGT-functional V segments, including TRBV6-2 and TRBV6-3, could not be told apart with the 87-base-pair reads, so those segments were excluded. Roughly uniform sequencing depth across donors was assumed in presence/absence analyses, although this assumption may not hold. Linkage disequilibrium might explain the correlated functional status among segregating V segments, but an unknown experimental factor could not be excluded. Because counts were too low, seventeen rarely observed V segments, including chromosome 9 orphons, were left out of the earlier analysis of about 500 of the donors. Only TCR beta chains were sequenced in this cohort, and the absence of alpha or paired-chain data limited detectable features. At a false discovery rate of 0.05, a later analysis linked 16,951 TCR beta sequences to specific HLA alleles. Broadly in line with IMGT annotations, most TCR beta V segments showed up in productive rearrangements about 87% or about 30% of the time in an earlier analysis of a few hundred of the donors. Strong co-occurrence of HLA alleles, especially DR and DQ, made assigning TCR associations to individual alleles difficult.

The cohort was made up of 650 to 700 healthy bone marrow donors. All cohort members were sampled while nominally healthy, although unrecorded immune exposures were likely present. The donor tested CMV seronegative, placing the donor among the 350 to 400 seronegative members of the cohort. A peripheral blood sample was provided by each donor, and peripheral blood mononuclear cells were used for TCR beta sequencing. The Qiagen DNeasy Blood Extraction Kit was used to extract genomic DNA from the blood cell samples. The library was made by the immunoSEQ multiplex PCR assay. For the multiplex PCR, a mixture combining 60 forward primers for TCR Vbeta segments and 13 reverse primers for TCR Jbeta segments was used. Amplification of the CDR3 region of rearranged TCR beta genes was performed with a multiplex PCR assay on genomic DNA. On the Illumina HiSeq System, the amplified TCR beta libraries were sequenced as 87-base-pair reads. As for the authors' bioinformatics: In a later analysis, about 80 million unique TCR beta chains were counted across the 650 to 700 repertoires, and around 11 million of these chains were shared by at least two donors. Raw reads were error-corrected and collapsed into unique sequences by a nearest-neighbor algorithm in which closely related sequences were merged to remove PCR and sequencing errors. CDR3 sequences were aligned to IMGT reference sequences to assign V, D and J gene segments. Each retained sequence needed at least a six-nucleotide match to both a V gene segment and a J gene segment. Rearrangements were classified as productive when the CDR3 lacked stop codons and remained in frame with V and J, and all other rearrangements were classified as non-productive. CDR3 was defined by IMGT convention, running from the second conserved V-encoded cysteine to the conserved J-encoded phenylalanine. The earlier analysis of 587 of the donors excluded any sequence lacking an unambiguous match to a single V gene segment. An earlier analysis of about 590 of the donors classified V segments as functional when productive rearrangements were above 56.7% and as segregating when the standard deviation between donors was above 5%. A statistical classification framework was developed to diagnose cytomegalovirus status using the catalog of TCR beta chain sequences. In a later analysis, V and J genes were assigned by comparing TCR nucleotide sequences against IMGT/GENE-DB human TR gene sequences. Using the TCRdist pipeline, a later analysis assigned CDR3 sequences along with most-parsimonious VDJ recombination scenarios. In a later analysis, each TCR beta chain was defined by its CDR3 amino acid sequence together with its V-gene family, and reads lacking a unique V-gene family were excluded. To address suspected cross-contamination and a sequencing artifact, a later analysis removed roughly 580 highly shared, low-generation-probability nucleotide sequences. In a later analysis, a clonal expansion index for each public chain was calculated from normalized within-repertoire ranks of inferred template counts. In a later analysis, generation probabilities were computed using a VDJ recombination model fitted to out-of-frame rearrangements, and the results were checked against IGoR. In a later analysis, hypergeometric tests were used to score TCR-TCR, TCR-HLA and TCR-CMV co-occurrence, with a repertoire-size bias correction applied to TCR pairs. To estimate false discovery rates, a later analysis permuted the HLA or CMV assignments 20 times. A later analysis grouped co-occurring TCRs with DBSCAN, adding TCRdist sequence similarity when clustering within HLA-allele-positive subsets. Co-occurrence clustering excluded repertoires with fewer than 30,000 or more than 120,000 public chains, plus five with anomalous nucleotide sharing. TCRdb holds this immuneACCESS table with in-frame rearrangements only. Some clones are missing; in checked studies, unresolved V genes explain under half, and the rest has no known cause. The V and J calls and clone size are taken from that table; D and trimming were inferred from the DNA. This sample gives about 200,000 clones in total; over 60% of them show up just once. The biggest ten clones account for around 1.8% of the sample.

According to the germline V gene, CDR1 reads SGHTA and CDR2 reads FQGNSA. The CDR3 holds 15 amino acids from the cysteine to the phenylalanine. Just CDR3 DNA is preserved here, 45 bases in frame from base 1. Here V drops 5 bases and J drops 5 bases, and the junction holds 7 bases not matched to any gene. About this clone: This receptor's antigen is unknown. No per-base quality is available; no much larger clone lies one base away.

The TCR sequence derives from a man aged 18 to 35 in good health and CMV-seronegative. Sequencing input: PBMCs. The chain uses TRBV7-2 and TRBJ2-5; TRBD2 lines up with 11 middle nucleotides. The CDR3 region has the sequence CASSPGLAGYETQYF. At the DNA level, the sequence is TGTGCCAGCAGCCCCGGACTAGCGGGTTACGAGACCCAGTACTTC.